This is a list of T cell receptor beta chains from one sample in a study of blood T cell repertoires in COVID-19. Profiling relied on immunoSEQ multiplex PCR, and the TCRdb table lists in-frame clones only, not all of them. The sample records 250,000 or so clones, 80% to 90% being singletons. Sequenced material: PBMCs or T cells enriched from blood (not recorded which). These receptors were obtained from a woman aged 50 to 60 who had recovered from COVID-19. CDR3s include the opening cysteine and the closing phenylalanine or tryptophan. D genes are given only for firm matches. Clone size is shown for a subset of rows, as once, few, many or a class of expanded clone.

. TRBJ2-1 15 TRBD2 TRBV7-9 CASSSPRREGYEQFF TGTGCCAGCAGCTCCCCCCGGCGGGAGGGTTATGAGCAGTTCTTC
once TRBJ2-7 13 TRBD1 TRBV30 CAWSAGQGYEQYF TGTGCCTGGAGTGCGGGACAGGGTTACGAGCAGTACTTC
. TRBJ2-5 12 . TRBV2 CASTPTLETQYF TGTGCCAGCACCCCTACGCTGGAGACCCAGTACTTC
. TRBJ1-1 13 TRBD1 TRBV19 CASRVDREDEAFF TGTGCCAGTAGAGTTGACAGGGAGGATGAAGCTTTCTTT
. TRBJ1-1 13 . TRBV6-1 CASSEAANTEAFF TGTGCCAGCAGTGAAGCGGCGAACACTGAAGCTTTCTTT
. TRBJ2-2 15 . TRBV28 CASSLVYGYAGELFF TGTGCCAGCAGTCTAGTATACGGTTATGCCGGGGAGCTGTTTTTT
. TRBJ2-2 17 . TRBV28 CASSLWWDTQNTGELFF TGTGCCAGCAGTTTATGGTGGGACACCCAGAACACCGGGGAGCTGTTTTTT
. TRBJ2-2 14 . TRBV10-1 CASSESIGAGELFF TGCGCCAGCAGTGAGTCGATAGGGGCCGGGGAGCTGTTTTTT
few TRBJ1-5 14 TRBD1 TRBV28 CASSPGDRGQPQHF TGTGCCAGCAGCCCCGGGGACAGGGGCCAGCCCCAGCATTTT
once TRBJ1-5 15 TRBD1 TRBV18 CASSPGTGTNQPQHF TGTGCCAGCTCACCAGGGACAGGGACCAATCAGCCCCAGCATTTT
. TRBJ1-3 15 TRBD1 TRBV4-2 CASRRQGSLGNTIYF TGTGCCAGCAGAAGACAGGGTTCTCTTGGAAACACCATATATTTT
. TRBJ1-5 14 TRBD1 TRBV18 CASTGGILNQPQHF TGTGCCAGCACAGGGGGGATCCTCAATCAGCCCCAGCATTTT
. TRBJ2-7 13 . TRBV2 CASRGAAGREQYF TGTGCCAGCAGGGGGGCGGCAGGGCGGGAGCAGTACTTC
. TRBJ2-7 14 TRBD1 TRBV2 CASSEGTGTGLIFF TGTGCCAGCAGTGAAGGCACCGGGACAGGGTTGATTTTTTTC